Presented here are 3 T cell receptor beta chains from one specimen sequenced in a study of regulatory T cells in long-lasting Graves disease. The time point: newly diagnosed GD, antithyroid drugs for less than 3 months. Isolated PBMC RNA provided the starting material for the TCR library. CDR3 regions were amplified by Arm-PCR using iRepertoire HTBI primers to build TCR beta libraries. Using its own MiXCR run on the multiplex PCR reads, TCRdb lists one record per CDR3 protein. The data hold approximately 440,000 distinct CDR3 sequences, with under 20% observed a single time. These sequences were also reported in another study, on T cells in Graves' hyperthyroidism and ophthalmopathy.

The material sequenced was peripheral blood mononuclear cells (PBMCs), taken at new diagnosis, from a patient treated with antithyroid drugs. The receptors derive from a man in his forties with Graves disease.

This clonotype was seen at least ten times. This chain connects TRBV12-3 or TRBV12-4 to TRBJ2-1; perhaps TRBD2 as D (6 bases). This CDR3 is built from 13 residues. Trimming removed 4 bases from V and 8 bases from J, with 12 bases in between. The CDR3 coding sequence is TGTGCCAGCAGTTCCTTCCGGAGGGATGAGCAGTTCTTC. It encodes CASSSFRRDEQFF.

This clonotype was counted many times. A junction end diverges from the germline sequence, so it may reflect a read error. V is TRBV28 and J is TRBJ2-7; 7 positions agree with TRBD2. Per the germline V gene, CDR1 is MDHEN and CDR2 is SYDVKM. The CDR3 runs 15 residues. The CDR3 is CASRLSGGSSHEQYF. In nucleotides, the CDR3 is TGTGCCAGCAGACTAAGTGGCGGGAGCTCCCACGAGCAGTACTTC.

At least ten counts were recorded for this clonotype. The chain couples TRBV18 to TRBJ2-7; 13 bases are a match to TRBD2. In germline, CDR1 is KGHSH, CDR2 LQKENI. This CDR3 spans 15 amino acids. Germline trimming cut 3 bases from V and 3 bases from J; bases unmatched to any gene: 2. CDR3 sequence (DNA): TGTGCCAGCTCACCCGGACTAGCGGGAGACTACGAGCAGTACTTC. Translated, it gives CASSPGLAGDYEQYF.